The clone carrying this T cell receptor (beta chain) occurred a few times. Amplified TCR beta CDR3 regions derived from RNA transcripts. Using the HTBI primer set, a first-round RT-PCR was run on the TCR CDR3. TCRdb redid the calling of the multiplex PCR reads with MiXCR, one entry per CDR3 protein. The table records roughly 280,000 distinct CDR3 sequences, about a sixth of them present only once. The sample belongs to a study of T cells in Graves' hyperthyroidism and ophthalmopathy. The CDR3 has 14 amino acids. Trimming shortened V by 6 bases and J by 5 bases, and 16 bases separated the two germline ends. Germline CDR1 LGHNA, CDR2 YNFKEQ. Ophthalmopathy cases met thresholds of Clinical Activity Score at least 3, NOSPECS grade at least 4 and duration under 3 months.

Material: blood. The chain uses TRBV4-2 and TRBJ1-2, with D possibly TRBD1 on 5 matching bases. This receptor was obtained from a woman aged 60-70 years with Graves' ophthalmopathy. In DNA, the CDR3 is TGTGCCAGCAGTCCCAGGGTTCTAAGTTATGGCTACACCTTC. Protein product: CASSPRVLSYGYTF.